Described below is a single T cell receptor beta chain sequence and its context. This record belongs to a study of PD-1 blockade in mismatch repair-deficient tumors. V lost 8 bases to trimming and J lost 5 bases, with 9 bases between them. CDR3 length: 12 amino acids. Per germline, CDR1 MNHNY and CDR2 SVGAGI (reference sequence). The protocol was immunoSEQ multiplex PCR, while the TCRdb copy is restricted to in-frame clones and leaves out a portion. The data contain tens of thousands of clones, over 70% of them singletons. The sequences come from peripheral blood, collected 12 weeks after starting pembrolizumab. This clonotype was sampled from an adult with mismatch repair-deficient cancer. The chain joins TRBV6-6 to TRBJ1-4; D gene uncertain. The CDR3 DNA reads TGTGCCAGCCGGCGGCCGAATGAAAAACTGTTTTTT. The encoded protein is CASRRPNEKLFF.